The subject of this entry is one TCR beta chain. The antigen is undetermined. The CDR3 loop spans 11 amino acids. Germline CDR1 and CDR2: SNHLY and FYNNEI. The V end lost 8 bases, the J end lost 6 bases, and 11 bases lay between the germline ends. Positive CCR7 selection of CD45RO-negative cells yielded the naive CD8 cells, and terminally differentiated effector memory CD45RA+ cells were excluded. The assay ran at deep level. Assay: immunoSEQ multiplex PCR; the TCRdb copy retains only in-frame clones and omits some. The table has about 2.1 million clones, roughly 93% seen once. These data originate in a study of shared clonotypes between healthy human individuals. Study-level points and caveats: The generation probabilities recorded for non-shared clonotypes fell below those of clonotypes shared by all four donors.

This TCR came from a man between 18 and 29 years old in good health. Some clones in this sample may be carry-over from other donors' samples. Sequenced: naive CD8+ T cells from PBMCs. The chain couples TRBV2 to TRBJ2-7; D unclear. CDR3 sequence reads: CASSLTGEQYF. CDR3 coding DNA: TGTGCCAGCTCGCTAACGGGCGAGCAGTACTTC.